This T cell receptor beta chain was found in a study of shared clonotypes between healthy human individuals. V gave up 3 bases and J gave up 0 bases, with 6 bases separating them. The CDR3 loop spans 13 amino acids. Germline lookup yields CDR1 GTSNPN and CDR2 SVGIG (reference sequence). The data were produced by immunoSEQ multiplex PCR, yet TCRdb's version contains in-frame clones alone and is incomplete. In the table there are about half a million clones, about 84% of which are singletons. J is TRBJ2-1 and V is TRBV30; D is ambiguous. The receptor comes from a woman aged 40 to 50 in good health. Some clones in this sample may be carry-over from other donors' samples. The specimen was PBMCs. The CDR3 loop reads CAWRRSSYNEQFF. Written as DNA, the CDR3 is TGTGCCTGGAGGCGGAGCTCCTACAATGAGCAGTTCTTC.